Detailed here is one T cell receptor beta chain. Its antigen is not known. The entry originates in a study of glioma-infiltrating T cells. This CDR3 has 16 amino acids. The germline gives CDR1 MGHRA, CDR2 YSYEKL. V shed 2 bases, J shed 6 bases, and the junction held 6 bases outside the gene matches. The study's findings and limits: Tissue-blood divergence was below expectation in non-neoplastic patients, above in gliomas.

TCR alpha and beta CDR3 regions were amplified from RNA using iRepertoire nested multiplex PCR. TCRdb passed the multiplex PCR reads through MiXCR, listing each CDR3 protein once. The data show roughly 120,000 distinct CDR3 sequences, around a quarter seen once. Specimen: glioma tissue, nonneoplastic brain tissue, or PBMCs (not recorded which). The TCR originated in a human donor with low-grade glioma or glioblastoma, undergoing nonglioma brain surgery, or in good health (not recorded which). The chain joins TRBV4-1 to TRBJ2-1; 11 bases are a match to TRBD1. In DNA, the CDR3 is TGCGCCAGCAGCCAACCCGGACAGGGGGCTAGCAATGAGCAGTTCTTC. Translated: CASSQPGQGASNEQFF.